These T cell receptor beta chains were read from a single sample in a study of T cells in Graves' hyperthyroidism and ophthalmopathy. TCRdb passed the multiplex PCR reads through MiXCR, listing each CDR3 protein once. The data contain hundreds of thousands of distinct CDR3 sequences, about 22% of them singletons. Input material: blood. These receptors were taken from a woman aged 70-85 years with Graves' ophthalmopathy. CDR3s include the opening cysteine and the closing phenylalanine or tryptophan. The order of the fields is clone size, J gene, D gene, V gene, CDR3 protein, CDR3 DNA. The D gene is left open where the match is weak. Size tells how often a clone was seen (once, few, many) or the class of an expanded clone, and some rows leave it out.

clone_size: .
j_call: TRBJ1-3
d_call: .
v_call: TRBV30
cdr3_aa: CACTRGRPFSGNTIYF
cdr3_nt: TGTGCCTGCACTCGGGGCAGACCTTTCTCTGGAAACACCATATATTTT

clone_size: few
j_call: TRBJ2-7
d_call: TRBD2
v_call: TRBV20-1
cdr3_aa: CSAETSGRLYEQYF
cdr3_nt: TGCAGTGCTGAGACTAGCGGGAGATTGTACGAGCAGTACTTC

clone_size: few
j_call: TRBJ2-7
d_call: .
v_call: TRBV20-1
cdr3_aa: CSASAGQTYEQYF
cdr3_nt: TGCAGTGCTAGCGCGGGACAGACCTACGAGCAGTACTTC

clone_size: many
j_call: TRBJ2-5
d_call: .
v_call: TRBV6-1
cdr3_aa: CASSKVGRRETQYF
cdr3_nt: TGTGCCAGCAGCAAAGTAGGGAGAAGAGAGACCCAGTACTTC

clone_size: many
j_call: TRBJ2-1
d_call: .
v_call: TRBV3-1
cdr3_aa: CASSQLTYNEQFF
cdr3_nt: TGTGCCAGCAGCCAACTCACCTACAATGAGCAGTTCTTC

clone_size: .
j_call: TRBJ2-1
d_call: .
v_call: TRBV19
cdr3_aa: CASGEEQFF
cdr3_nt: TGTGCCAGTGGTGAAGAGCAGTTCTTC

clone_size: many
j_call: TRBJ2-7
d_call: .
v_call: TRBV13
cdr3_aa: CASSLERTSYEQYF
cdr3_nt: TGTGCCAGCAGCTTGGAAAGGACCTCCTACGAGCAGTACTTC

clone_size: few
j_call: TRBJ1-2
d_call: .
v_call: TRBV7-9
cdr3_aa: CASSRDTYYGYTF
cdr3_nt: TGTGCCAGCAGCCGGGACACATACTATGGCTACACCTTC

clone_size: .
j_call: TRBJ2-7
d_call: .
v_call: TRBV6-5
cdr3_aa: CASSYPSYRAGKYEQYF
cdr3_nt: TGTGCCAGCAGTTACCCATCCTACCGGGCGGGGAAGTACGAGCAGTACTTC

clone_size: .
j_call: TRBJ2-4
d_call: .
v_call: TRBV24-1
cdr3_aa: CATAAGSMGYF
cdr3_nt: TGTGCCACCGCAGCAGGGAGTATGGGGTACTTC

clone_size: .
j_call: TRBJ2-7
d_call: TRBD2
v_call: TRBV20-1
cdr3_aa: CSAGPTSGRYEQYF
cdr3_nt: TGCAGTGCTGGCCCGACTAGCGGGAGGTACGAGCAGTACTTC

clone_size: .
j_call: TRBJ1-4
d_call: .
v_call: TRBV29-1
cdr3_aa: CSVEGGTGNEKLFF
cdr3_nt: TGCAGCGTTGAAGGTGGAACGGGTAATGAAAAACTGTTTTTT

clone_size: few
j_call: TRBJ1-1
d_call: .
v_call: TRBV10-3
cdr3_aa: CAITDRLNTEAFF
cdr3_nt: TGTGCCATCACCGACAGACTGAACACTGAAGCTTTCTTT

clone_size: many
j_call: TRBJ1-6
d_call: .
v_call: TRBV2
cdr3_aa: CASTRDGLVGSPLHF
cdr3_nt: TGTGCCAGCACCAGGGACGGCCTTGTAGGGTCACCCCTCCACTTT

clone_size: .
j_call: TRBJ2-5
d_call: .
v_call: TRBV7-9
cdr3_aa: CASSFGVAETQYF
cdr3_nt: TGTGCCAGCAGCTTCGGGGTTGCAGAGACCCAGTACTTC

clone_size: .
j_call: TRBJ2-1
d_call: .
v_call: TRBV12-3/TRBV12-4
cdr3_aa: CASSYNENEQFF
cdr3_nt: TGTGCCAGCAGTTACAACGAGAATGAGCAGTTCTTC

clone_size: few
j_call: TRBJ2-3
d_call: .
v_call: TRBV29-1
cdr3_aa: CSVVKITDTQYF
cdr3_nt: TGCAGCGTTGTCAAGATTACAGATACGCAGTATTTT

clone_size: many
j_call: TRBJ1-1
d_call: .
v_call: TRBV30
cdr3_aa: CAWSRQGSEAFF
cdr3_nt: TGTGCCTGGAGTAGGCAGGGAAGTGAAGCTTTCTTT

clone_size: few
j_call: TRBJ2-7
d_call: .
v_call: TRBV10-3
cdr3_aa: CATQGVAVSYEQYF
cdr3_nt: TGTGCCACCCAAGGGGTGGCAGTTTCCTACGAGCAGTACTTC

clone_size: few
j_call: TRBJ1-5
d_call: .
v_call: TRBV29-1
cdr3_aa: CSVSDGSNQPQHF
cdr3_nt: TGCAGCGTTTCGGACGGGAGCAATCAGCCCCAGCATTTT

clone_size: few
j_call: TRBJ2-2
d_call: .
v_call: TRBV20-1
cdr3_aa: CSARDPLRGYTGELFF
cdr3_nt: TGCAGTGCTAGAGATCCCTTGAGGGGATACACCGGGGAGCTGTTTTTT

clone_size: .
j_call: TRBJ1-1
d_call: TRBD1
v_call: TRBV5-1
cdr3_aa: CASSTTTGGRAEAFF
cdr3_nt: TGCGCCAGCAGCACCACTACAGGGGGCCGGGCTGAAGCTTTCTTT

clone_size: .
j_call: TRBJ2-1
d_call: .
v_call: TRBV11-1
cdr3_aa: CASNPGGYNEQFF
cdr3_nt: TGTGCCAGTAATCCCGGCGGATACAATGAGCAGTTCTTC

clone_size: .
j_call: TRBJ1-3
d_call: .
v_call: TRBV6-1
cdr3_aa: CASSSSRGSGNTIYF
cdr3_nt: TGTGCCAGCAGTTCCTCCCGGGGATCTGGAAACACCATATATTTT

clone_size: .
j_call: TRBJ2-7
d_call: TRBD2
v_call: TRBV20-1
cdr3_aa: CSARGLARTYEQYF
cdr3_nt: TGCAGTGCTAGAGGACTAGCGCGAACCTACGAGCAGTACTTC

clone_size: many
j_call: TRBJ2-3
d_call: TRBD2
v_call: TRBV2
cdr3_aa: CASYPGGLDTQYF
cdr3_nt: TGTGCCAGCTACCCGGGGGGATTGGATACGCAGTATTTT

clone_size: .
j_call: TRBJ1-5
d_call: .
v_call: TRBV30
cdr3_aa: CAWNQEINQPQHF
cdr3_nt: TGTGCCTGGAATCAGGAGATCAATCAGCCCCAGCATTTT

clone_size: few
j_call: TRBJ1-1
d_call: .
v_call: TRBV27
cdr3_aa: CASSSREDTEAFF
cdr3_nt: TGTGCCAGCAGTTCCCGGGAGGACACTGAAGCTTTCTTT

clone_size: .
j_call: TRBJ2-7
d_call: TRBD1
v_call: TRBV6-1
cdr3_aa: CASSRQGFNEQYF
cdr3_nt: TGTGCCAGCAGTCGACAGGGGTTCAACGAGCAGTACTTC

clone_size: few
j_call: TRBJ1-5
d_call: TRBD1
v_call: TRBV9
cdr3_aa: CASSPGQGRVLHF
cdr3_nt: TGTGCCAGCAGCCCCGGACAGGGGAGAGTTTTGCATTTT

clone_size: .
j_call: TRBJ1-5
d_call: .
v_call: TRBV7-9
cdr3_aa: CASSQAAKQPQHF
cdr3_nt: TGTGCCAGCAGCCAAGCGGCGAAACAGCCCCAGCATTTT

clone_size: few
j_call: TRBJ2-5
d_call: TRBD2
v_call: TRBV6-2/TRBV6-3
cdr3_aa: CASSSPGLAAQETQYF
cdr3_nt: TGTGCCAGCAGTTCGCCGGGACTAGCGGCTCAAGAGACCCAGTACTTC

clone_size: .
j_call: TRBJ2-7
d_call: .
v_call: TRBV11-3
cdr3_aa: CASSLGPGRSYEQYF
cdr3_nt: TGTGCCAGCAGCTTAGGACCCGGCAGGAGCTACGAGCAGTACTTC

clone_size: .
j_call: TRBJ1-1
d_call: TRBD1
v_call: TRBV12-3/TRBV12-4
cdr3_aa: CASSLGQGGGAFF
cdr3_nt: TGTGCCAGCAGCCTTGGACAGGGGGGGGGAGCTTTCTTT

clone_size: many
j_call: TRBJ1-2
d_call: .
v_call: TRBV6-1
cdr3_aa: CASSLSTGFYGYTF
cdr3_nt: TGTGCCAGCAGTCTATCGACAGGCTTCTATGGCTACACCTTC

clone_size: few
j_call: TRBJ2-2
d_call: TRBD1
v_call: TRBV12-3/TRBV12-4
cdr3_aa: CASSRSAGTVAGELFF
cdr3_nt: TGTGCCAGCAGTCGGAGTGCCGGGACAGTGGCCGGGGAGCTGTTTTTT

clone_size: few
j_call: TRBJ2-2
d_call: .
v_call: TRBV11-3
cdr3_aa: CASSSIQGSTGELFF
cdr3_nt: TGTGCCAGCAGCTCAATACAGGGTAGTACCGGGGAGCTGTTTTTT

clone_size: .
j_call: TRBJ1-5
d_call: .
v_call: TRBV6-5
cdr3_aa: CASSFSGYNQPQHF
cdr3_nt: TGTGCCAGCAGTTTTTCAGGGTACAATCAGCCCCAGCATTTT

clone_size: .
j_call: TRBJ1-5
d_call: .
v_call: TRBV10-3
cdr3_aa: CAISESLGGNQPQHF
cdr3_nt: TGTGCCATCAGTGAAAGTTTGGGTGGCAATCAGCCCCAGCATTTT

clone_size: .
j_call: TRBJ1-2
d_call: .
v_call: TRBV12-3/TRBV12-4
cdr3_aa: CASSLLSGYGYTF
cdr3_nt: TGTGCCAGCAGTTTACTCAGTGGCTATGGCTACACCTTC

clone_size: few
j_call: TRBJ2-1
d_call: TRBD2
v_call: TRBV18
cdr3_aa: CASSPLAGANEQFF
cdr3_nt: TGTGCCAGCTCACCTTTAGCGGGAGCCAATGAGCAGTTCTTC

clone_size: .
j_call: TRBJ2-5
d_call: TRBD1
v_call: TRBV4-1
cdr3_aa: CASSHPDRQETQYF
cdr3_nt: TGCGCCAGCAGCCACCCGGACAGGCAAGAGACCCAGTACTTC

clone_size: .
j_call: TRBJ2-5
d_call: .
v_call: TRBV3-1
cdr3_aa: CASSQWGSPQETQYF
cdr3_nt: TGTGCCAGCAGCCAGTGGGGGAGCCCTCAAGAGACCCAGTACTTC

clone_size: .
j_call: TRBJ2-1
d_call: TRBD2
v_call: TRBV9
cdr3_aa: CASTHGEGGSYNEQFF
cdr3_nt: TGTGCCAGCACCCACGGGGAGGGAGGTTCCTACAATGAGCAGTTCTTC

clone_size: few
j_call: TRBJ2-3
d_call: .
v_call: TRBV13
cdr3_aa: CASSSRTESWGDTQYF
cdr3_nt: TGTGCCAGCAGCTCCCGGACAGAAAGCTGGGGGGATACGCAGTATTTT

clone_size: .
j_call: TRBJ2-1
d_call: TRBD1
v_call: TRBV7-9
cdr3_aa: CASRPTGAFSYNEQFF
cdr3_nt: TGTGCCAGCAGGCCGACAGGGGCTTTTTCCTACAATGAGCAGTTCTTC

clone_size: few
j_call: TRBJ2-3
d_call: .
v_call: TRBV7-9
cdr3_aa: CASSLAGTGWSTQYF
cdr3_nt: TGTGCCAGCAGCTTAGCCGGGACGGGCTGGTCTACGCAGTATTTT

clone_size: many
j_call: TRBJ2-4
d_call: .
v_call: TRBV30
cdr3_aa: CAWSLPTGAKNIQYF
cdr3_nt: TGTGCCTGGAGTCTGCCAACGGGAGCCAAAAACATTCAGTACTTC

clone_size: few
j_call: TRBJ1-1
d_call: .
v_call: TRBV4-2
cdr3_aa: CASSQDWAGNTEAFF
cdr3_nt: TGTGCCAGCAGCCAAGATTGGGCAGGGAACACTGAAGCTTTCTTT

clone_size: many
j_call: TRBJ2-7
d_call: .
v_call: TRBV27
cdr3_aa: CASSRSGKDYEQYF
cdr3_nt: TGTGCCAGCAGTAGGTCAGGGAAAGACTACGAGCAGTACTTC

clone_size: .
j_call: TRBJ1-1
d_call: .
v_call: TRBV9
cdr3_aa: CASSVEGLHQIGRRDTEAFF
cdr3_nt: TGTGCCAGCAGCGTAGAGGGGCTACATCAAATCGGGCGGCGGGACACTGAAGCTTTCTTT

clone_size: .
j_call: TRBJ2-3
d_call: TRBD2
v_call: TRBV20-1
cdr3_aa: CSVKVGTSRRDTQYF
cdr3_nt: TGCAGTGTTAAGGTGGGGACTAGCAGGAGGGATACGCAGTATTTT

clone_size: few
j_call: TRBJ2-5
d_call: .
v_call: TRBV6-5
cdr3_aa: CASSYGEGGTQYF
cdr3_nt: TGTGCCAGCAGTTACGGGGAGGGGGGGACCCAGTACTTC

clone_size: few
j_call: TRBJ2-4
d_call: TRBD1
v_call: TRBV7-2
cdr3_aa: CASSSRQGSNIQYF
cdr3_nt: TGTGCCAGCAGCTCTAGACAGGGTAGTAACATTCAGTACTTC

clone_size: .
j_call: TRBJ2-7
d_call: TRBD2
v_call: TRBV30
cdr3_aa: CAWSPSWGSGPVHEQYF
cdr3_nt: TGTGCCTGGAGTCCCTCCTGGGGTAGCGGGCCTGTCCACGAGCAGTACTTC

clone_size: many
j_call: TRBJ1-5
d_call: .
v_call: TRBV2
cdr3_aa: CASSGGGNQPQHF
cdr3_nt: TGTGCCAGCAGTGGGGGGGGCAATCAGCCCCAGCATTTT

clone_size: many
j_call: TRBJ2-4
d_call: .
v_call: TRBV27
cdr3_aa: CASSLQFSPGFAKNIQYF
cdr3_nt: TGTGCCAGCAGTTTACAGTTTTCCCCAGGCTTCGCCAAAAACATTCAGTACTTC

clone_size: .
j_call: TRBJ2-7
d_call: TRBD1
v_call: TRBV4-3
cdr3_aa: CASSWGQGATYEQYF
cdr3_nt: TGCGCCAGCAGCTGGGGACAGGGGGCCACCTACGAGCAGTACTTC

clone_size: few
j_call: TRBJ2-3
d_call: TRBD1
v_call: TRBV5-1
cdr3_aa: CASSTGESTDTQYF
cdr3_nt: TGCGCCAGCAGCACAGGGGAAAGCACAGATACGCAGTATTTT

clone_size: .
j_call: TRBJ1-2
d_call: TRBD1
v_call: TRBV7-9
cdr3_aa: CASSLGDRGPGYGYTF
cdr3_nt: TGTGCCAGCAGCTTGGGGGACAGGGGGCCTGGCTATGGCTACACCTTC